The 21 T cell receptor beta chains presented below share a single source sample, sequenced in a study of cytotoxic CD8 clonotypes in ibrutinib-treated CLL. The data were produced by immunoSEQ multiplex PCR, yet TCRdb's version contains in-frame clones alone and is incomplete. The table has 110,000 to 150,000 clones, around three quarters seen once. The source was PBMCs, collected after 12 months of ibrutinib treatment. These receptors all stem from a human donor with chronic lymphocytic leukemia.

CDR3 protein: CASTDRAGADGTDTQYF. The CDR3 DNA reads as TGTGCCAGCACCGATCGAGCGGGGGCCGACGGCACAGATACGCAGTATTTT. This chain uses TRBV4-2 with TRBJ2-3; TRBD2 matches at 8 bases. Germline V gene lookup returns CDR1 LGHNA and CDR2 YNFKEQ. The trim removed 7 bases at V and 1 base at J, leaving 13 bases unmatched. The CDR3 sequence is 17 residues long.

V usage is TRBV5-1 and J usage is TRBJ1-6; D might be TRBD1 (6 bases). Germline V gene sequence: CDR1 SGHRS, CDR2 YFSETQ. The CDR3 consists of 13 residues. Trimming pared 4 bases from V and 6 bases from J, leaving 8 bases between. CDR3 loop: CASSTGSNSPLHF. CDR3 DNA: TGCGCCAGCAGCACAGGGAGTAATTCACCCCTCCACTTT.

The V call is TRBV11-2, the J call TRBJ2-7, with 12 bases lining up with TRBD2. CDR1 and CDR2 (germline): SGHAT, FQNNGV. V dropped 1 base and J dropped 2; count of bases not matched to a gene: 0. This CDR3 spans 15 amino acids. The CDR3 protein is CASSLGTSGTYEQYF. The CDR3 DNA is TGTGCCAGCAGCTTAGGGACTAGCGGGACCTACGAGCAGTACTTC.

CDR3 coding DNA: TGTGCCAGCAGACCTCTTCAGGGGGCGCGGATAGGCGGCTACACCTTC. This sequence encodes CASRPLQGARIGGYTF. The chain combines TRBV11-2 with TRBJ1-2, with 8 bases fitting TRBD1. The CDR3 length is 16 residues. CDR1 is SGHAT and CDR2 is FQNNGV in the germline V gene. Losses at the gene ends were 6 bases for V and 8 bases for J; bases not matched to a gene: 17.

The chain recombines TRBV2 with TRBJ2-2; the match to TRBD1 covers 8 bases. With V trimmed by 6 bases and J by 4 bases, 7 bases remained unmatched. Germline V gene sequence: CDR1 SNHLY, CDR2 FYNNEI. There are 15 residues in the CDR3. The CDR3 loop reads CASSSDRAGTGELFF. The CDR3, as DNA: TGTGCCAGCAGCTCGGACAGGGCAGGCACCGGGGAGCTGTTTTTT.

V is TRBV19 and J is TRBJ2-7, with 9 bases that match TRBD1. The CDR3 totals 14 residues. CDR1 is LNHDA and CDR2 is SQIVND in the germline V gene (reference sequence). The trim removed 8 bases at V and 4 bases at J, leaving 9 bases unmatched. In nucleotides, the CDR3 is TGTGCCAGTGGGGACAGGGCGAGGATTTACGAGCAGTACTTC. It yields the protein CASGDRARIYEQYF. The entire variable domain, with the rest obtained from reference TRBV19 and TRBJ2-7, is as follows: DGGITQSPKYLFRKEGQNVTLSCEQNLNHDAMYWYRQDPGQGLRLIYYSQIVNDFQKGDIAEGYSVSREKKESFPLTVTSAQKNPTAFYLCASGDRARIYEQYFGPGTRLTVT.

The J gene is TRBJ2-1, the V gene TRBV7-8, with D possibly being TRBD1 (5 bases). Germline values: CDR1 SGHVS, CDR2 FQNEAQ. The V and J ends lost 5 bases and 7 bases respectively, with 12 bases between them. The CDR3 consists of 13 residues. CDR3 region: CASSPKGKNEQFF. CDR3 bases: TGTGCCAGCAGCCCAAAGGGGAAAAATGAGCAGTTCTTC.

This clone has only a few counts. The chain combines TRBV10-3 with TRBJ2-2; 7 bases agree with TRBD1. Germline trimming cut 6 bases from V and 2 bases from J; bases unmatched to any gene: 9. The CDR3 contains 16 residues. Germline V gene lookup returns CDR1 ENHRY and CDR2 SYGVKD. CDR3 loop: CAIRTGTITNTGELFF. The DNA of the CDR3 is TGTGCCATCAGGACAGGGACCATTACAAACACCGGGGAGCTGTTTTTT.

CDR3 protein: CAWSSSSVYNEQFF. The CDR3 DNA reads as TGTGCCTGGAGTTCCTCTAGCGTCTACAATGAGCAGTTCTTC. The chain recombines TRBV30 with TRBJ2-1; tentatively, D is TRBD2 (6 bases). CDR1 is GTSNPN and CDR2 is SVGIG in the germline V gene (reference sequence). The CDR3 covers 14 residues. V gave up 2 bases and J gave up 3 bases, with 11 bases separating them. Full variable domain (rest looked up from reference TRBV30 and TRBJ2-1): SQTIHQWPATLVQPVGSPLSLECTVEGTSNPNLYWYRQAAGRGLQLLFYSVGIGQISSEVPQNLSASRPQDRQFILSSKKLLLSDSGFYLCAWSSSSVYNEQFFGPGTRLTVL.

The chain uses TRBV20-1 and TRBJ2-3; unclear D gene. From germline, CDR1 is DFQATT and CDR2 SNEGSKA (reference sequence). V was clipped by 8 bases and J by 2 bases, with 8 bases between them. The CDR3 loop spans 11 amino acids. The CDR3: CSPLITDTQYF. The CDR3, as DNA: TGCAGTCCCCTAATCACAGATACGCAGTATTTT.

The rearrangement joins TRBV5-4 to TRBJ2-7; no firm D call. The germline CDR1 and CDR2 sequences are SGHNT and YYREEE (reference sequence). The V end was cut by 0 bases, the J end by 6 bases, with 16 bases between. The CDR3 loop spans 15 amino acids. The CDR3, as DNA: TGTGCCAGCAGCTTGGGGGCCTCCCGTCTGAGCGAGCAGTACTTC. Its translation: CASSLGASRLSEQYF.

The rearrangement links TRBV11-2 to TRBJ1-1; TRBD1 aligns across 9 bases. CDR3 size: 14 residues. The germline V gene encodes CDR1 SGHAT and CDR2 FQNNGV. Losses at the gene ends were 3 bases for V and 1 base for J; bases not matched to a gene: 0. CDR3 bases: TGTGCCAGCAGCTTGACAGGGGGGAACACTGAAGCTTTCTTT. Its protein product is CASSLTGGNTEAFF.

The CDR3 sequence is CSGLRSGKQETQYF. For the CDR3, the DNA is TGCAGCGGGCTTCGGAGCGGCAAGCAAGAGACCCAGTACTTC. The chain links TRBV29-1 to TRBJ2-5, with D perhaps TRBD2 (5 bases). With 7 bases removed from V and 2 bases from J, the gap between germline ends came to 17 bases. The CDR3 totals 14 residues. Germline V lookup: CDR1 SQVTM, CDR2 ANQGSEA.

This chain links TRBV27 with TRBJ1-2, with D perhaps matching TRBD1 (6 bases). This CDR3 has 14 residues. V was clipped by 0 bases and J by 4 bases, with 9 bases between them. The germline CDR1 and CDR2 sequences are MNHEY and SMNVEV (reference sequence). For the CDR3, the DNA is TGTGCCAGCAGTTTATCTGGGGGCGCCTATGGCTACACCTTC. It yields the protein CASSLSGGAYGYTF.

In DNA, the CDR3 is TGTGCCAGCTCACCAGATGGACTAGCGGGATTTGAGCAGTTCTTC. As protein: CASSPDGLAGFEQFF. The chain recombines TRBV18 with TRBJ2-1; 12 nucleotides line up with TRBD2. CDR3 length: 15 amino acids. CDR1 and CDR2 (germline): KGHSH, LQKENI. V was pared by 2 bases and J by 9 bases, with 5 bases of the junction left unmatched.

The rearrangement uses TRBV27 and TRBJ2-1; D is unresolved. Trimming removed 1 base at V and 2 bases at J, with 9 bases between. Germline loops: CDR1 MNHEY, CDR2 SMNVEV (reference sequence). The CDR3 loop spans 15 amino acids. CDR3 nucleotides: TGTGCCAGCAGTTTATTTAGTCTAGCCTACAATGAGCAGTTCTTC. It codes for CASSLFSLAYNEQFF.

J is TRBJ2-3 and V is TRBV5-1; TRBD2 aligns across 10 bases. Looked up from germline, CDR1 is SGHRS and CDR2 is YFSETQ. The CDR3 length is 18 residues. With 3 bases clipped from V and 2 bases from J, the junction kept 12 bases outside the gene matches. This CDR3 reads CASSWFEVLAGDTDTQYF. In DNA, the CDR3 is TGCGCCAGCAGCTGGTTTGAGGTCCTAGCGGGGGACACAGATACGCAGTATTTT.

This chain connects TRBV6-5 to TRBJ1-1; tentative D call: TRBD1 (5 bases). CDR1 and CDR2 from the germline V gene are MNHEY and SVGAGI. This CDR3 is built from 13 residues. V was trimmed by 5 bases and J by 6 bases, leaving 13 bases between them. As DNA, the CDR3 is TGTGCCAGCAGTCCGACAGTCCGGGCTGAAGCTTTCTTT. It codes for CASSPTVRAEAFF.

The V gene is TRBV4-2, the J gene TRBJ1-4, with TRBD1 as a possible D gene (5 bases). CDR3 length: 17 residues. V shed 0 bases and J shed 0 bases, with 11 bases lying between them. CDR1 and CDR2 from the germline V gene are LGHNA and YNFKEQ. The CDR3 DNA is TGTGCCAGCAGCCAAGAAACCCAGGGTGCAACTAATGAAAAACTGTTTTTT. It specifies CASSQETQGATNEKLFF.

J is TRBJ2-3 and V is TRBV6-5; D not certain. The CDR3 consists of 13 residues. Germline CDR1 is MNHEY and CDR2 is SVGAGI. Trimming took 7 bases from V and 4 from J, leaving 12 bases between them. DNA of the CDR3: TGTGCCAGCAAGATCTCGGGTTCAGATACGCAGTATTTT. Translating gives CASKISGSDTQYF.

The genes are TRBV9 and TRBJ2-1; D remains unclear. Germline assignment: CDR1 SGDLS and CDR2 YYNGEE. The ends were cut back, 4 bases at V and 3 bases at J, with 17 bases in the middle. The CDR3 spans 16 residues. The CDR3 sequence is CASSPEPGGFYNEQFF. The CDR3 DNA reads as TGTGCCAGCAGCCCAGAGCCCGGCGGCTTCTACAATGAGCAGTTCTTC.